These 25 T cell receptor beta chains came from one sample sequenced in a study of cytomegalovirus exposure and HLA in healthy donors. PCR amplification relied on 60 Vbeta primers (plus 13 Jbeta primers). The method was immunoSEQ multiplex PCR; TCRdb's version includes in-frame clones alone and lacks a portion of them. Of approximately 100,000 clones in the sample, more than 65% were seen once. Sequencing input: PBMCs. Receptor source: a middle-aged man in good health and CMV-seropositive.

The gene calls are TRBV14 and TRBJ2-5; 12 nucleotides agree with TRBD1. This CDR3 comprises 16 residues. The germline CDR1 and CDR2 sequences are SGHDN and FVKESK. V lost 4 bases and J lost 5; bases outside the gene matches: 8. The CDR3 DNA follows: TGTGCCAGCAGCCGAGGGGGACAGGGGGCGAGGGAGACCCAGTACTTC. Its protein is CASSRGGQGARETQYF.

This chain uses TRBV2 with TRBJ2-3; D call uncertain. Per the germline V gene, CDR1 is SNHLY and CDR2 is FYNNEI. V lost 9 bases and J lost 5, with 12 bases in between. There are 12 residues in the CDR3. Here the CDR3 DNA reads TGTGCCAGTTCCGCGTTTGGAGATACGCAGTATTTT. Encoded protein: CASSAFGDTQYF.

The DNA for the CDR3 is TGTGCCATCAGTGAGTCGTCGACGCAAACTAACTACGAGCAGTACTTC. It specifies CAISESSTQTNYEQYF. This sequence joins TRBV10-3 and TRBJ2-5; D unclear. Judging by the DNA end, TRBJ2-7 fits better; the J call may be wrong. Looked up from germline, CDR1 is ENHRY and CDR2 is SYGVKD. The CDR3 contains 16 residues.

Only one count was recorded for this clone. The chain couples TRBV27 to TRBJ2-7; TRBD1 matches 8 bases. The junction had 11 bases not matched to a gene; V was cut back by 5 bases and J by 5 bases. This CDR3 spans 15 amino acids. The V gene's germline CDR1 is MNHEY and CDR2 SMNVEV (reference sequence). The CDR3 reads CASSRQGIYHHEQYF. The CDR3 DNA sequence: TGTGCCAGCAGTCGACAGGGGATTTATCACCACGAGCAGTACTTC.

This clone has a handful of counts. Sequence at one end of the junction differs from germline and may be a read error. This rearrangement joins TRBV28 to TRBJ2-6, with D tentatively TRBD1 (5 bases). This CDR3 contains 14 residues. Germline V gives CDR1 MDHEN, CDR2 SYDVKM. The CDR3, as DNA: TGTGCCAGCAGCCTAATGGGCAGGGCCAACGGCCTGACTTTC. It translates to CASSLMGRANGLTF.

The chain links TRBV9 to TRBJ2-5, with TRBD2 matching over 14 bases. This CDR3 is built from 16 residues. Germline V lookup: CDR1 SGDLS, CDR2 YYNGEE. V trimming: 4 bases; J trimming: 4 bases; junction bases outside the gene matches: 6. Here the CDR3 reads CASSPGGLAGGETQYF. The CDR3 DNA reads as TGTGCCAGCAGCCCCGGTGGACTAGCGGGGGGAGAGACCCAGTACTTC. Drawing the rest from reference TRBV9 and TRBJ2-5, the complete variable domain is DSGVTQTPKHLITATGQRVTLRCSPRSGDLSVYWYQQSLDQGLQFLIQYYNGEERAKGNILERFSAQQFPDLHSELNLSSLELGDSALYFCASSPGGLAGGETQYFGPGTRLLVL.

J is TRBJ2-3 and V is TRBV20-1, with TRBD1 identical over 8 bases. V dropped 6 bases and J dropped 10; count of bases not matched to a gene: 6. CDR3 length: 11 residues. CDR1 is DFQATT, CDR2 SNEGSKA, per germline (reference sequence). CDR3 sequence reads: CSARTGRAQYF. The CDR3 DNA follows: TGCAGTGCCAGGACAGGGAGAGCGCAGTATTTT.

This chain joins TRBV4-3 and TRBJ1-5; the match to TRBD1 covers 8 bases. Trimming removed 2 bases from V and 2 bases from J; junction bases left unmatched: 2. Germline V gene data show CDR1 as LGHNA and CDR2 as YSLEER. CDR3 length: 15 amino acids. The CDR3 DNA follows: TGCGCCAGCAGCCAAATGACAGGGGGCAATCAGCCCCAGCATTTT. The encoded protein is CASSQMTGGNQPQHF.

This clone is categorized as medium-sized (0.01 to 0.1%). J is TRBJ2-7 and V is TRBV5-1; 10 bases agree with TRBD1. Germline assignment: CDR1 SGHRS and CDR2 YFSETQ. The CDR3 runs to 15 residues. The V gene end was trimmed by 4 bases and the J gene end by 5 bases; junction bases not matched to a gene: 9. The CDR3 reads CASSPGTGAVHEQYF. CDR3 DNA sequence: TGCGCCAGCAGCCCAGGGACAGGGGCGGTCCACGAGCAGTACTTC.

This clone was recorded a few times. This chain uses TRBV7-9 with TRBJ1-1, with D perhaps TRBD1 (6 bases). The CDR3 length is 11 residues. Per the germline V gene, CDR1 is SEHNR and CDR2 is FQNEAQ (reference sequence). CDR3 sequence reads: CAGGRDTEAFF. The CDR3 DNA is TGTGCGGGGGGGCGGGACACTGAAGCTTTCTTT.

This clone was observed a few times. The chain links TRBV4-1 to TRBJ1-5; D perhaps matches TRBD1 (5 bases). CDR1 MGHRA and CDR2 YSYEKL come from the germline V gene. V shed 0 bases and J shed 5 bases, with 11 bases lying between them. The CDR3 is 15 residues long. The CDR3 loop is CASSQDGGDYQPQHF. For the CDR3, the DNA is TGCGCCAGCAGCCAAGATGGAGGGGATTATCAGCCCCAGCATTTT.

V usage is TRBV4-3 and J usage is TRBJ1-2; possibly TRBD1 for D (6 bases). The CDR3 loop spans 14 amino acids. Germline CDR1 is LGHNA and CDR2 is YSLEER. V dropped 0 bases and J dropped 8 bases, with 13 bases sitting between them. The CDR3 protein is CASSQEVRQGGYTF. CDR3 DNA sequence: TGCGCCAGCAGCCAAGAGGTACGGCAGGGGGGCTACACCTTC.

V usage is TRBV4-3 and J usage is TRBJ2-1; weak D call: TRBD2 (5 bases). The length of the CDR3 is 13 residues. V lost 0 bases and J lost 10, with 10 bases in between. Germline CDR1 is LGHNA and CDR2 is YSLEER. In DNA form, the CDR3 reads TGCGCCAGCAGCCAAGATGAGGGCAGGGAGCAGTTCTTC. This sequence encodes CASSQDEGREQFF.

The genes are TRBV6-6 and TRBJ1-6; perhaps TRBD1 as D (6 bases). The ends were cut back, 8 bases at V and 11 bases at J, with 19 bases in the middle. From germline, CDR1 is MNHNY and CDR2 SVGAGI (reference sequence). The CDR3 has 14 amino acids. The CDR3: CASRISGDPTPLHF. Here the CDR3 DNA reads TGTGCCAGCCGAATCTCAGGGGATCCTACACCCCTCCACTTT.

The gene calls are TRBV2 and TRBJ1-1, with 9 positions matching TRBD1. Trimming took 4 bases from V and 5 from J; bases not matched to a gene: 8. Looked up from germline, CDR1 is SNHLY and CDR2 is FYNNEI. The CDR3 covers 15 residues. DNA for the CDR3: TGTGCCAGCAGTGGGGGGGACAGGGCGTGGACTGAAGCTTTCTTT. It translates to CASSGGDRAWTEAFF.

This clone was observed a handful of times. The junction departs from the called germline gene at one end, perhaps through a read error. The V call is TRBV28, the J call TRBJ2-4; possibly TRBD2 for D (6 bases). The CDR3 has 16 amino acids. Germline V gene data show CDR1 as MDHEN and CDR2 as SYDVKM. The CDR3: CATFLPASVGKNSQYF. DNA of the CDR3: TGTGCCACCTTCCTTCCGGCTAGCGTAGGCAAAAACAGTCAGTACTTC.

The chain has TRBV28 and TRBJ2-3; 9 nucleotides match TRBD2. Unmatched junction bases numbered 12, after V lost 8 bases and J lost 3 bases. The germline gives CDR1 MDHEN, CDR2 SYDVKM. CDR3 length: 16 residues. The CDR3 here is CASEIGASGVTDTQYF. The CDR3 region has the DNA TGTGCCAGCGAGATTGGGGCTAGCGGGGTTACAGATACGCAGTATTTT.

CDR3 sequence: CASSWTSGVPDTQYF. As DNA, the CDR3 is TGCGCCAGCAGCTGGACTAGCGGGGTCCCAGATACGCAGTATTTT. This chain connects TRBV5-1 to TRBJ2-3, with 12 nucleotides matching TRBD2. Germline assignment: CDR1 SGHRS and CDR2 YFSETQ. The CDR3 length is 15 residues. With 3 bases clipped from V and 4 bases from J, the junction kept 3 bases outside the gene matches. Drawing the rest from reference TRBV5-1 and TRBJ2-3, the complete variable domain is KAGVTQTPRYLIKTRGQQVTLSCSPISGHRSVSWYQQTPGQGLQFLFEYFSETQRNKGNFPGRFSGRQFSNSRSEMNVSTLELGDSALYLCASSWTSGVPDTQYFGPGTRLTVL.

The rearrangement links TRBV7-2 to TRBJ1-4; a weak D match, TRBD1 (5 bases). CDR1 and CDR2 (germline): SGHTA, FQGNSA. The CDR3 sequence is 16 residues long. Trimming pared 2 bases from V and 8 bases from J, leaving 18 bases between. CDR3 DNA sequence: TGTGCCAGCAGCTTAAGCCCCGGGAGACAGAGGGAAAAACTGTTTTTT. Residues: CASSLSPGRQREKLFF.

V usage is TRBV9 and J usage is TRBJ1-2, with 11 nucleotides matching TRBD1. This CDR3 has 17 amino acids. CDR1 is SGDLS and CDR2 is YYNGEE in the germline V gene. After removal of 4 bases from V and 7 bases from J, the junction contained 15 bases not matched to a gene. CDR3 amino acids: CASSPAGTGGGKGGYTF. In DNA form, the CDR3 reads TGTGCCAGCAGCCCAGCTGGGACAGGGGGTGGTAAGGGTGGCTACACCTTC.

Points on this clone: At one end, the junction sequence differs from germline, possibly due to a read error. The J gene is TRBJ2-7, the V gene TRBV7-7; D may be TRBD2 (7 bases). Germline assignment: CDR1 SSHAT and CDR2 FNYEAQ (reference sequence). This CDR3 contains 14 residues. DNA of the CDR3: TGTGCTAGCAGCCACGGGGGAGGGGGGGCCGAGCAGTACTTC. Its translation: CASSHGGGGAEQYF.

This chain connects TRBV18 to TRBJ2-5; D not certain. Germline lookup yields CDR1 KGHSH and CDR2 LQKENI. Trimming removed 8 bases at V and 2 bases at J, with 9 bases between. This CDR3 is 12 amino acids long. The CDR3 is CASASRQETQYF. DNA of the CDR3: TGTGCCAGCGCTTCGCGGCAAGAGACCCAGTACTTC. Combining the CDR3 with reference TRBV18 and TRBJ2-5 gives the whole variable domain NAGVMQNPRHLVRRRGQEARLRCSPMKGHSHVYWYRQLPEEGLKFMVYLQKENIIDESGMPKERFSAEFPKEGPSILRIQQVVRGDSAAYFCASASRQETQYFGPGTRLLVL.

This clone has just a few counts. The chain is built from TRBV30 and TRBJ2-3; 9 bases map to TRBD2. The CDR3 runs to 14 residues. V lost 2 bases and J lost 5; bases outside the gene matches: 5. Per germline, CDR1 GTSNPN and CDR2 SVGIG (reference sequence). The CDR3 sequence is CAWSNKAGGDTQYF. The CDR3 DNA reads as TGTGCCTGGAGTAATAAAGCGGGGGGAGATACGCAGTATTTT.

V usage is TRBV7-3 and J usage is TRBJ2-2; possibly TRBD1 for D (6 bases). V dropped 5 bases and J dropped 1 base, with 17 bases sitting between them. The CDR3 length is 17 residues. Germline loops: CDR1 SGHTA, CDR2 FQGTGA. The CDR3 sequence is CASSPPPGHKNTGELFF. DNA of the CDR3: TGTGCCAGCAGCCCTCCTCCGGGACACAAGAACACCGGGGAGCTGTTTTTT.

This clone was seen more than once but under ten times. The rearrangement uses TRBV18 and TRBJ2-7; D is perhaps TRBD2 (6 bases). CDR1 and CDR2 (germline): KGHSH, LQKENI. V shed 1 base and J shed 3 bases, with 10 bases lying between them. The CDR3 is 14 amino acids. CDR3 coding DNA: TGTGCCAGCTCACCACGGCAGGGACTCTACGAGCAGTACTTC. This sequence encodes CASSPRQGLYEQYF.